What follows describes a single T cell receptor (beta chain). The antigen remains undetermined. These data are taken from a study of cytomegalovirus exposure and HLA in healthy donors. Study-level information: Within an early data release were about 85 million unique TCRs drawn from HLA-typed donors.

Germline V gene lookup returns CDR1 MNHEY and CDR2 SVGAGI. CDR3 length equals 12 residues. Trimming cost V 6 bases and J 8 bases, with 11 bases left between them. It was with 60 Vbeta and 13 Jbeta primers that the PCR ran. Libraries were prepared by immunoSEQ multiplex PCR; TCRdb keeps only in-frame clonotypes and omits some of them. This sample carries around 100,000 clones, around three quarters of them seen once, and the ten largest clones take about 3.4%. General study results and limits: Data from an earlier analysis indicated that most TCR beta V segments were productive either about 90% or about 30% of the time.

The rearrangement joins TRBV6-5 to TRBJ2-1; perhaps TRBD2 as D (6 bases). The sequencing input was PBMCs. This clonotype originated in a woman aged 40 to 50 in good health and CMV-seronegative. CDR3 coding DNA: TGTGCCAGCAGCCCCCCGGGGGATGAGCAGTTCTTC. Its protein is CASSPPGDEQFF.